This T cell receptor (beta chain) is drawn from a study of sequential checkpoint blockade in melanoma. Study information: Patients were randomized 1:1 to nivolumab-then-ipilimumab or ipilimumab-then-nivolumab first-line. Both treatment sequences were followed by maintenance nivolumab.

TCRdb keeps only in-frame clones here, not all; method: immunoSEQ multiplex PCR. Among under 45,000 clones listed, 80% to 90% were seen once. The CDR3 consists of 12 residues. The V gene's germline CDR1 is MNHEY and CDR2 SMNVEV (reference sequence). Trimming cost V 6 bases and J 8 bases, with 8 bases left between them. Regarding treatment: randomized to nivolumab then ipilimumab (arm A) or the reverse (arm B). No patient had prior DNA-damaging chemotherapy. Live CD3+CD8+ CD19− CD56− cells were sorted from PBMCs. This chain connects TRBV27 to TRBJ1-6; D is ambiguous. The sequenced sample was CD8+ T cells sorted from blood (inferred from file names), obtained from a patient given nivolumab and ipilimumab in sequence. The TCR was taken from a human donor with melanoma. Written as DNA, the CDR3 is TGTGCCAGCAGCTTGTTCGATTCACCCCTCCACTTT. This encodes CASSLFDSPLHF.